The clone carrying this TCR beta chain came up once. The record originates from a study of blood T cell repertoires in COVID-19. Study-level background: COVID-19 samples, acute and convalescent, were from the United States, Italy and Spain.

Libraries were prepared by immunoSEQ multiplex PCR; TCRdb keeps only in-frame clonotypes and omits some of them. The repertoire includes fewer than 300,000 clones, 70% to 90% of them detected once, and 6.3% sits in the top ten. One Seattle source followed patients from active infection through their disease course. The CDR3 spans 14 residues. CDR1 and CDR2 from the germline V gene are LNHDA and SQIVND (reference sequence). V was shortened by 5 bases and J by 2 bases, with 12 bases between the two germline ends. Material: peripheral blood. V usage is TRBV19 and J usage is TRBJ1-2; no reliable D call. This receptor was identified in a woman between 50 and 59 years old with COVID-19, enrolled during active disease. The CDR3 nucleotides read TGTGCCAGTAGTCCCCCGGGGAGGAACTATGGCTACACCTTC. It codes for CASSPPGRNYGYTF.